There are many counts of the clone carrying this TCR beta chain. Its antigen is as yet unknown. CDR1 is MNHEY and CDR2 is SMNVEV in the germline V gene (reference sequence). The CDR3 sequence is 15 residues long. Trimming left V 1 base short and J 6 bases short, with 12 bases between. This entry belongs to a study of neurological immune-mediated disorders. Notes on the study in general: In multiple sclerosis patients, the repertoire cluster was unrelated to clinical or MRI findings. The most TCR clonal expansion was seen in HTLV-1-associated myelopathy, and the least was seen in multiple sclerosis, which fell below healthy controls. Phylogenetically, 18 of 34 multiple sclerosis patients' repertoires fell into one related-CDR3 cluster, a possible signature.

TCRdb processed the 5' RACE reads anew with MiXCR; each CDR3 protein has one entry. This sample has about 66,000 distinct CDR3 sequences, with around 5.2% found just once. PBMCs stored at -80 C, numbering 2 million, were the origin of the unsorted libraries. The chain has TRBV27 and TRBJ1-4; possibly TRBD1 for D (5 bases). The sequenced material came from PBMCs. The clonotype was recovered from a woman aged 25 to 45 with multiple sclerosis. CDR3: CASSLYVGLDEKLFF. In DNA, the CDR3 is TGTGCCAGCAGTTTATACGTGGGGCTAGATGAAAAACTGTTTTTT. Combining the CDR3 with reference TRBV27 and TRBJ1-4 gives the whole variable domain EAQVTQNPRYLITVTGKKLTVTCSQNMNHEYMSWYRQDPGLGLRQIYYSMNVEVTDKGDVPEGYKVSRKEKRNFPLILESPSPNQTSLYFCASSLYVGLDEKLFFGSGTQLSVL.